The 8 T cell receptor beta chains below were found in one sample sequenced in a study of blood T cell repertoires in COVID-19. Method: immunoSEQ multiplex PCR; TCRdb's copy keeps in-frame clones and lacks some. The table lists 250,000 to 350,000 clones, approximately 91% of them singletons. Specimen: peripheral blood. The receptors shown here come from a man between 18 and 29 years old with active or convalescent COVID-19.

The rearrangement links TRBV6-5 to TRBJ1-4, with D tentatively TRBD1 (6 bases). The ends were cut back, 6 bases at V and 12 bases at J, with 20 bases in the middle. The CDR3 totals 14 residues. CDR1 and CDR2 (germline): MNHEY, SVGAGI. The CDR3 sequence is CASSQDRVSRELFF. The CDR3 nucleotides read TGTGCCAGCAGCCAGGACAGAGTCTCAAGGGAACTGTTTTTT.

V usage is TRBV19 and J usage is TRBJ1-1; D is undetermined. CDR1 is LNHDA, CDR2 SQIVND, per germline (reference sequence). V was cut by 2 bases and J by 1 base, with 11 bases left in between. This CDR3 contains 15 residues. This chain's CDR3 is CASSIRRGWNTEAFF. CDR3 in DNA: TGTGCCAGTAGTATAAGGCGGGGTTGGAACACTGAAGCTTTCTTT.

This chain links TRBV4-2 with TRBJ2-3, with TRBD2 identical over 7 bases. The CDR3 spans 18 residues. Trimming took 3 bases from V and 2 from J; bases not matched to a gene: 14. Germline lookup yields CDR1 LGHNA and CDR2 YNFKEQ. CDR3 amino acids: CASSHPVGLSGDTDTQYF. The CDR3 DNA is TGTGCCAGCAGCCACCCCGTGGGTTTGAGCGGGGACACAGATACGCAGTATTTT.

The V call is TRBV2, the J call TRBJ2-3; TRBD2 matches 8 bases. The length of the CDR3 is 18 residues. Germline lookup yields CDR1 SNHLY and CDR2 FYNNEI. With 7 bases clipped from V and 2 bases from J, the junction kept 17 bases outside the gene matches. The CDR3 sequence is CASNPSNLAGGLTDTQYF. CDR3 nucleotide sequence: TGTGCCAGCAACCCTTCCAACTTGGCGGGGGGCCTCACAGATACGCAGTATTTT. The entire variable domain, with the rest obtained from reference TRBV2 and TRBJ2-3, is as follows: EPEVTQTPSHQVTQMGQEVILRCVPISNHLYFYWYRQILGQKVEFLVSFYNNEISEKSEIFDDQFSVERPDGSNFTLKIRSTKLEDSAMYFCASNPSNLAGGLTDTQYFGPGTRLTVL.

The chain uses TRBV3-1 (or the pseudogene TRBV3-2) and TRBJ2-1; D is undetermined. Germline CDR1 reads LGHDT; CDR2 reads YNNKEL (reference sequence). V lost 0 bases to trimming and J lost 2 bases, with 11 bases between them. The CDR3 contains 16 residues. CDR3 in amino acids: CASSQEYSGPYNEQFF. The CDR3, as DNA: TGTGCCAGCAGCCAAGAATATTCTGGGCCCTACAATGAGCAGTTCTTC.

The chain combines TRBV25-1 with TRBJ2-2, with 10 nucleotides matching TRBD1. V shed 3 bases, J shed 7 bases, and the junction held 8 bases outside the gene matches. CDR1 and CDR2 (germline): MGHDK, SYGVNS. The CDR3 has 16 amino acids. As DNA, the CDR3 is TGTGCCAGCAGTGAGGACAGGGGGTTGACGCGCGGGGAGCTGTTTTTT. It is translated as CASSEDRGLTRGELFF.

CDR3 residues: CATSDQDTGLYTF. The CDR3 DNA reads TGTGCCACCAGTGACCAAGATACAGGACTATACACCTTC. The chain joins TRBV24-1 to TRBJ1-2; tentatively, D is TRBD1 (5 bases). This CDR3 has 13 amino acids. Between the trimmed V and J ends, which lost 4 bases and 11 bases, there was a span of 16 bases. Germline CDR1 and CDR2: KGHDR and SFDVKD.

This clone was detected only once. The chain couples TRBV4-3 to TRBJ1-3; a possible D gene is TRBD1 (5 bases). The germline V gene has CDR1 LGHNA and CDR2 YSLEER. CDR3 length: 15 amino acids. V dropped 0 bases and J dropped 4 bases, with 10 bases sitting between them. For the CDR3, the DNA is TGCGCCAGCAGCCAAGACAGGGAACCCGGAAACACCATATATTTT. Protein sequence: CASSQDREPGNTIYF.